This entry describes one TCR beta chain. Its matching antigen is unknown. The entry originates in a study of CD8 T cells in Susac syndrome. Study at large: Within the sequenced group of Susac syndrome patients, roughly six showed active disease and 8 or 9 were in remission. When blood was drawn, the patients with Susac syndrome were therapy-naive, on corticosteroids, or on intravenous immunoglobulin alone.

General study results and limits: Clonal expansion was not seen in any Susac syndrome CD4+ T cell repertoire.

With V trimmed by 3 bases and J by 3 bases, 2 bases remained unmatched. This CDR3 contains 12 residues. The germline V gene encodes CDR1 GTSNPN and CDR2 SVGIG (reference sequence). Random-hexamer reverse transcription was applied to 0.5 to 1 ug RNA. Coverage of TCR beta CDR3 amplification by immunoSEQ multiplex PCR extended to 54 Vbeta and 13 Jbeta. TCRdb re-called the immunoSEQ multiplex PCR reads with MiXCR, one entry per CDR3 protein. This sample yields some 180,000 distinct CDR3 sequences, of which roughly 94% are seen a single time; 0.085% to 0.1% belongs to the top ten. The clonotype comes from a human donor with Susac syndrome. Source material: CD4+ T cells from PBMCs. The chain is built from TRBV30 and TRBJ2-7; 7 bases are a match to TRBD1. Here the CDR3 DNA reads TGTGCCTGGAGACGACAGGGCTACGAGCAGTACTTC. Its protein is CAWRRQGYEQYF.